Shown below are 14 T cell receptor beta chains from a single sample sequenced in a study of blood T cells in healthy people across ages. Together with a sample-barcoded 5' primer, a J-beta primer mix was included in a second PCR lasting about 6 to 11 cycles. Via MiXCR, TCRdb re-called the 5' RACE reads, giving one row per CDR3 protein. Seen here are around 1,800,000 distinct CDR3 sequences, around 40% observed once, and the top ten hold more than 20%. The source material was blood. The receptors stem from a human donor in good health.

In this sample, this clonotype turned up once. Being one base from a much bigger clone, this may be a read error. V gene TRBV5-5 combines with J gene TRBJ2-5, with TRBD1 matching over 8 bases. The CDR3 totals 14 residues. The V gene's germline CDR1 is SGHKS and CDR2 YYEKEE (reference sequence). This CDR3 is CASSLSTGEETPYF. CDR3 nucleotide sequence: TGTGCCAGCAGCTTATCGACAGGGGAAGAGACCCCGTACTTC.

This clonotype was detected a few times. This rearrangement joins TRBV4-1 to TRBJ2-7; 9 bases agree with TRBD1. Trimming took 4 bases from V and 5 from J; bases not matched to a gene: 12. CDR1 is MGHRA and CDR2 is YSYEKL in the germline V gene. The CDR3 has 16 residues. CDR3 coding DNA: TGCGCCAGCAGCCCCTACGTTAGGACAGGGGCCCACGAGCAGTACTTC. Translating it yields CASSPYVRTGAHEQYF.

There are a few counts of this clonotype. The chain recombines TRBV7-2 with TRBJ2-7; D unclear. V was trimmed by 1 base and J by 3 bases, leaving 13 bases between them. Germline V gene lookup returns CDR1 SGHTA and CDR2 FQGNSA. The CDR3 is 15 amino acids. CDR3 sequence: CASSLGGRRYYEQYF. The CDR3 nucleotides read TGTGCCAGCAGCTTAGGTGGCAGGCGATACTACGAGCAGTACTTC. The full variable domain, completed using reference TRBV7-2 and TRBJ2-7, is GAGVSQSPSNKVTEKGKDVELRCDPISGHTALYWYRQSLGQGLEFLIYFQGNSAPDKSGLPSDRFSAERTGGSVSTLTIQRTQQEDSAVYLCASSLGGRRYYEQYFGPGTRLTVT.

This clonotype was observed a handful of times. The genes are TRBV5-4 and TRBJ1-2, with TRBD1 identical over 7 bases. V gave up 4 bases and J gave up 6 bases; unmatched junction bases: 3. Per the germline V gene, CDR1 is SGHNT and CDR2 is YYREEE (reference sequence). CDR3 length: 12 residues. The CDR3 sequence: CASSTQGDGYTF. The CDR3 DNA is TGTGCCAGCAGCACCCAGGGGGATGGCTACACCTTC.

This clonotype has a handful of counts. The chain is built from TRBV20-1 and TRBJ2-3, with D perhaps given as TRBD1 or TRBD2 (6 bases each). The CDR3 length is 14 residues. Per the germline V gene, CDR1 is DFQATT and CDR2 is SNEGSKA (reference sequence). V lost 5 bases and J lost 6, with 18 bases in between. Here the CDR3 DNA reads TGCAGTGCTTACGGGGGCGGAGGGGGGGATACGCAGTATTTT. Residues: CSAYGGGGGDTQYF.

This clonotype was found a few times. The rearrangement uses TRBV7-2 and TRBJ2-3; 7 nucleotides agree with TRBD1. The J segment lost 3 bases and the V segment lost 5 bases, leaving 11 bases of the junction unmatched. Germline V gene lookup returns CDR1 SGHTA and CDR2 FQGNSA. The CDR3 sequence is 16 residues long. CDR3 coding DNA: TGTGCCAGCAGCCCGCAGGGACAGTTTGGTACAGATACGCAGTATTTT. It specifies CASSPQGQFGTDTQYF.

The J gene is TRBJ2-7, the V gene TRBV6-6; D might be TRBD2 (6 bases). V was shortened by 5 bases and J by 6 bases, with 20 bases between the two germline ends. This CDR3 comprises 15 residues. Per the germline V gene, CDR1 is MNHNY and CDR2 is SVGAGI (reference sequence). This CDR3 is CASSPGRGGLGEQYF. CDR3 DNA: TGTGCCAGCAGTCCCGGCCGGGGAGGCCTAGGCGAGCAGTACTTC.

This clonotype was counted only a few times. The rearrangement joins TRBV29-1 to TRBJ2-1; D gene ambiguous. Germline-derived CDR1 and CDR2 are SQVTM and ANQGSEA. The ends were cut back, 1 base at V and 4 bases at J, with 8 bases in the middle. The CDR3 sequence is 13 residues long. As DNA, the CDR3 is TGCAGCGTTGAAGTGGGCCTATACAATGAGCAGTTCTTC. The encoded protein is CSVEVGLYNEQFF.

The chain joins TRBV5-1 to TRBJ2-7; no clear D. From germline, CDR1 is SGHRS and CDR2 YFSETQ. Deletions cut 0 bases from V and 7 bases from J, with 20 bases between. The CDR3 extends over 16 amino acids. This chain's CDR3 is CASSLGLQAPSTEQYF. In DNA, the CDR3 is TGCGCCAGCAGCTTGGGACTTCAGGCTCCCTCGACTGAGCAGTACTTC.

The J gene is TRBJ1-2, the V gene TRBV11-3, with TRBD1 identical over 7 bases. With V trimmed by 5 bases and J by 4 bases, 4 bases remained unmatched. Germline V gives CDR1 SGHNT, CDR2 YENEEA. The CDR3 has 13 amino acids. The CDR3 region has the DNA TGTGCCAGCAGCGGAGGACAGGCCTATGGCTACACCTTC. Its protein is CASSGGQAYGYTF.

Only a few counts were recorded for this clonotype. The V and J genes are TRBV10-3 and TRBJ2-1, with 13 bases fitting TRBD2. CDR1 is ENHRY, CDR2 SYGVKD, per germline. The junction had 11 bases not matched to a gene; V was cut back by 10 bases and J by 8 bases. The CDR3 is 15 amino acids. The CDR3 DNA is TGTGCCACCCAAACTAGCGGGGGGGCTTGCGATGAGCAGTTCTTC. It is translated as CATQTSGGACDEQFF.

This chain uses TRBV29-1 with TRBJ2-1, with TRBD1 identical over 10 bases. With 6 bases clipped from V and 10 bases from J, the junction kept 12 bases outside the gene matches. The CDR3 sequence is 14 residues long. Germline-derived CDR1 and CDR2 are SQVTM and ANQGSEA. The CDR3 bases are TGCAGCGTGGATATGGGACAGGGGTTCTACGAGCAGTTCTTC. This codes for CSVDMGQGFYEQFF.

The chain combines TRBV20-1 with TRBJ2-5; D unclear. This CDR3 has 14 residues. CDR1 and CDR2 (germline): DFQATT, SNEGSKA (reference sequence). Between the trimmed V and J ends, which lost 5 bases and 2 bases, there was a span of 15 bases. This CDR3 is CSAVAEALQETQYF. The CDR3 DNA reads TGCAGTGCTGTAGCCGAAGCACTTCAAGAGACCCAGTACTTC.

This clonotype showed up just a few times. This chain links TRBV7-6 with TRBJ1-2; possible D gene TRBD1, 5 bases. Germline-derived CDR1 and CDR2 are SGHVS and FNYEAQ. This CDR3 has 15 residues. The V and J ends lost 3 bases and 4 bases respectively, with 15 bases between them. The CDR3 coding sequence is TGTGCCAGCAGCTTGATGACAGATCCCTTCTATGGCTACACCTTC. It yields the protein CASSLMTDPFYGYTF.